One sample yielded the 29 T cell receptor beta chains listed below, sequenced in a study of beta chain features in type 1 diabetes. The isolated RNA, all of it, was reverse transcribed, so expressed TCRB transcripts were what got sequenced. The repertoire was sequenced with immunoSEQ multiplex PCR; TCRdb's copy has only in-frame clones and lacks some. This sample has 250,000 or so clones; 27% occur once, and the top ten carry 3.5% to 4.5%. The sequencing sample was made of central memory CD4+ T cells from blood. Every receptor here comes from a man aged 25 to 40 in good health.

CDR3 sequence reads: CSVDKSETQYF. In DNA, the CDR3 is TGCAGCGTTGATAAATCAGAGACCCAGTACTTC. This rearrangement joins TRBV29-1 to TRBJ2-5; D unresolved. The CDR3 extends over 11 amino acids. The ends were cut back, 3 bases at V and 4 bases at J, with 6 bases in the middle. The germline gives CDR1 SQVTM, CDR2 ANQGSEA.

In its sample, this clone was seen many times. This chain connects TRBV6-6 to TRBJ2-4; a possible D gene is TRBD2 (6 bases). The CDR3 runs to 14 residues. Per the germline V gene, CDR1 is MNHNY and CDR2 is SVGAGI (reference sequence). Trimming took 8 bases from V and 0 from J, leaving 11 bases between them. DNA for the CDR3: TGTGCCAGCTCGGGGGACCTAGCCAAAAACATTCAGTACTTC. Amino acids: CASSGDLAKNIQYF.

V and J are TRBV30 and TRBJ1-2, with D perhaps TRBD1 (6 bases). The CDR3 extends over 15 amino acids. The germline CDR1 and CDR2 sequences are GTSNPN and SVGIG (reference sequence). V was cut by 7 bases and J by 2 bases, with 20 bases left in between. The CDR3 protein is CAYYRERGRNYGYTF. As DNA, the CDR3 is TGTGCCTATTACAGGGAGCGGGGCAGAAACTATGGCTACACCTTC.

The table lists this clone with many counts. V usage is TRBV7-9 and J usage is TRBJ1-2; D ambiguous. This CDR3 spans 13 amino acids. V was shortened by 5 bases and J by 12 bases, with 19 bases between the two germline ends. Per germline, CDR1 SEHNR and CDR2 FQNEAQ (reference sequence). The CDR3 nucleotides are TGTGCCAGCAGCCCACCCGATAAATCGGTAGACACCTTC. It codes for CASSPPDKSVDTF.

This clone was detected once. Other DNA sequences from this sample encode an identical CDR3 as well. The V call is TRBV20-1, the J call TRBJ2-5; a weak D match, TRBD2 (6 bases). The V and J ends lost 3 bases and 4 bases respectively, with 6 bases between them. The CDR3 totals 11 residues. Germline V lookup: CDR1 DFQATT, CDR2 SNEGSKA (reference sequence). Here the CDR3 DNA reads TGCAGTGCTAGGCGGGGAGAGACCCAGTACTTC. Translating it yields CSARRGETQYF.

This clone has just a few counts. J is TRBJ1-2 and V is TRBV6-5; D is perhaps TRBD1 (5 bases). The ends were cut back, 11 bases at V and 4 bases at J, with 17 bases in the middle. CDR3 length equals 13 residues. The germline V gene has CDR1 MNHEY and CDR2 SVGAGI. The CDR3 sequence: CAALDDRSYGYTF. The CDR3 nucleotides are TGTGCCGCCCTGGACGACAGAAGCTATGGCTACACCTTC.

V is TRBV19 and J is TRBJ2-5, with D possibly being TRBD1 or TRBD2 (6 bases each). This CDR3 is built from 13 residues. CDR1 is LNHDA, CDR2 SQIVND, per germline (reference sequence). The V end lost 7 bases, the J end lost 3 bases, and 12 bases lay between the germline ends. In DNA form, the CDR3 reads TGTGCCAGTAACCAGGGGAGGAAAGAGACCCAGTACTTC. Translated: CASNQGRKETQYF.

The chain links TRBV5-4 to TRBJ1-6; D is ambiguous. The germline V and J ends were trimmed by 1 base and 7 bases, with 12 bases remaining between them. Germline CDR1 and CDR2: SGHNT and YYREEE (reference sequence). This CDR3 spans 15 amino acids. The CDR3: CASSLLTAKNSPLHF. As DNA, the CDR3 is TGTGCCAGCAGCTTGTTGACGGCAAAAAATTCACCCCTCCACTTT.

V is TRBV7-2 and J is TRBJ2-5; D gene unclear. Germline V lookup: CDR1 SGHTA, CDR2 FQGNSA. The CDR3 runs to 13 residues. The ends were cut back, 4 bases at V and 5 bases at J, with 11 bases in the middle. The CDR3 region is CASSSGRMETQYF. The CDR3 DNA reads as TGTGCCAGCAGCTCAGGACGGATGGAGACCCAGTACTTC. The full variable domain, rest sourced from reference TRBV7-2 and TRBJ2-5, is GAGVSQSPSNKVTEKGKDVELRCDPISGHTALYWYRQSLGQGLEFLIYFQGNSAPDKSGLPSDRFSAERTGGSVSTLTIQRTQQEDSAVYLCASSSGRMETQYFGPGTRLLVL.

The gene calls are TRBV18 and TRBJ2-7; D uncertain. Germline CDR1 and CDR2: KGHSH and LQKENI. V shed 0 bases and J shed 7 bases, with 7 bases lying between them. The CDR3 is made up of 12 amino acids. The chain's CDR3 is CASSPPSQEQYF. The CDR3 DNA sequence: TGTGCCAGCTCACCACCGTCCCAAGAGCAGTACTTC. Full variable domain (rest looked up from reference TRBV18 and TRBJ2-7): NAGVMQNPRHLVRRRGQEARLRCSPMKGHSHVYWYRQLPEEGLKFMVYLQKENIIDESGMPKERFSAEFPKEGPSILRIQQVVRGDSAAYFCASSPPSQEQYFGPGTRLTVT.

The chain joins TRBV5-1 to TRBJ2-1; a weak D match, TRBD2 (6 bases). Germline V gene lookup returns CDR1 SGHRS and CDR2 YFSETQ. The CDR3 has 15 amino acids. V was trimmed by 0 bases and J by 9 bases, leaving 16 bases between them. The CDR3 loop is CASSLDSIGGAEQFF. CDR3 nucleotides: TGCGCCAGCAGCTTGGATTCAATCGGCGGGGCTGAGCAGTTCTTC.

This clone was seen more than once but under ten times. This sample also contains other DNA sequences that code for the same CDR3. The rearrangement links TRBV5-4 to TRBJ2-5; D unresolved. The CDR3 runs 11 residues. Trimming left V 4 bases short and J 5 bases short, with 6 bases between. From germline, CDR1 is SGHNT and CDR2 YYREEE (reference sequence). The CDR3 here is CASSTRETQYF. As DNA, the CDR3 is TGTGCCAGCAGCACCCGGGAGACCCAGTACTTC.

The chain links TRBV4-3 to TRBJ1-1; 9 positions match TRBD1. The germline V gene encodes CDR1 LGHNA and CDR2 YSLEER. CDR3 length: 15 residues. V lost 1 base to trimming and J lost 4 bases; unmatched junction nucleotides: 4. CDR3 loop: CASSQGQGGTTEAFF. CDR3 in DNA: TGCGCCAGCAGCCAAGGACAGGGGGGGACCACTGAAGCTTTCTTT.

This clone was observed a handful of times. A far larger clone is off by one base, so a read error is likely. CDR3 DNA: TGCAGCGGTGATCCTGACAGGGGTGGAGAGACCCAGTACTTC. Its protein product is CSGDPDRGGETQYF. The chain joins TRBV29-1 to TRBJ2-5; 8 bases match TRBD1. The J segment lost 4 bases and the V segment lost 7 bases, leaving 11 bases of the junction unmatched. CDR1 is SQVTM, CDR2 ANQGSEA, per germline. The CDR3 length is 14 residues.

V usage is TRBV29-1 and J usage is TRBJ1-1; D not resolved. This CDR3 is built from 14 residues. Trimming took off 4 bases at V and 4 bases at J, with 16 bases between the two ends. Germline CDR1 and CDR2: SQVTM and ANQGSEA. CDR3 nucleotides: TGCAGCGTTGTTTCAAAGGTTTCGTTCACTGAAGCTTTCTTT. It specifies CSVVSKVSFTEAFF.

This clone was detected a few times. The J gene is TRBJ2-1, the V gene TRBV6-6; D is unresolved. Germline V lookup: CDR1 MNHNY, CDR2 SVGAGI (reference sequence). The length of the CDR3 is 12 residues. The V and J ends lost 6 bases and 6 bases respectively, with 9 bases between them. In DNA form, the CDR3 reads TGTGCCAGCAGCCTCCTCAGCAATGAGCAGTTCTTC. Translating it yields CASSLLSNEQFF.

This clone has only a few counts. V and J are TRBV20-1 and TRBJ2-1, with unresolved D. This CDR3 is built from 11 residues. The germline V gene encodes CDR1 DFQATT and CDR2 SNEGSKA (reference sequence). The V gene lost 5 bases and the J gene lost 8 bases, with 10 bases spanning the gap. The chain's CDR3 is CSAAKLDEQFF. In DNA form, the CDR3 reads TGCAGTGCTGCTAAGTTAGATGAGCAGTTCTTC.

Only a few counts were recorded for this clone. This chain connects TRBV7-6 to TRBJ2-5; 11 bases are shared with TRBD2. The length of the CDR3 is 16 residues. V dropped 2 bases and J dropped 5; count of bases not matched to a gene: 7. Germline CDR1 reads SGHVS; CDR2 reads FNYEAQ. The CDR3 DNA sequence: TGTGCCAGCAGCTTACTAGCGGGGGGCCTCCGGGAGACCCAGTACTTC. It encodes CASSLLAGGLRETQYF.

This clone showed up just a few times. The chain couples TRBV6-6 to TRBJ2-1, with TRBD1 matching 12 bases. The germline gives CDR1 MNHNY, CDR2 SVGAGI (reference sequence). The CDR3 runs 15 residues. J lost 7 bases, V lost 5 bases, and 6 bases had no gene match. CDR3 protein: CASSPRDRGRNEQFF. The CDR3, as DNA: TGTGCCAGCAGTCCCCGGGACAGGGGGCGGAATGAGCAGTTCTTC.

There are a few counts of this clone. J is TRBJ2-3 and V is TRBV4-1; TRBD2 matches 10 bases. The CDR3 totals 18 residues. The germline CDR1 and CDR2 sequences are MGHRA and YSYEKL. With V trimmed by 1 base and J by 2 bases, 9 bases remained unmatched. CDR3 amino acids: CASSQVRASGGVTDTQYF. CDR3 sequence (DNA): TGCGCCAGCAGCCAAGTAAGAGCAAGCGGGGGGGTCACAGATACGCAGTATTTT.

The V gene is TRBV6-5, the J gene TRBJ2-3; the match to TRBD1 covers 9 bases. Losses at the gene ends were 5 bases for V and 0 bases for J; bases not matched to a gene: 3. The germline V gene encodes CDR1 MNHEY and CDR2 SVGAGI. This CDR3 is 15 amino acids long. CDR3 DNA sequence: TGTGCCAGCAGTCCTGGACAGGGGAGCACAGATACGCAGTATTTT. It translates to CASSPGQGSTDTQYF.

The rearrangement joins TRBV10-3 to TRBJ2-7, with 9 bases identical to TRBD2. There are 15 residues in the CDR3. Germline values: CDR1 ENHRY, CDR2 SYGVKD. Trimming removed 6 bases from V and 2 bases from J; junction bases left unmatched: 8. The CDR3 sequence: CAISPSGTPTYEQYF. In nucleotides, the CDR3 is TGTGCCATCAGCCCTAGCGGGACCCCTACCTACGAGCAGTACTTC.

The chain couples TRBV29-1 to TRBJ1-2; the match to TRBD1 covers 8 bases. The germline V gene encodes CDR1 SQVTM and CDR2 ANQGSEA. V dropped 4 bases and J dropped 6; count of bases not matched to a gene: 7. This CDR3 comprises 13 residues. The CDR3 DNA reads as TGCAGCGTTGTTGGACAGGGCGGGAATGGCTACACCTTC. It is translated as CSVVGQGGNGYTF. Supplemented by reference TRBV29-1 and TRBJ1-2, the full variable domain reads SAVISQKPSRDICQRGTSLTIQCQVDSQVTMMFWYRQQPGQSLTLIATANQGSEATYESGFVIDKFPISRPNLTFSTLTVSNMSPEDSSIYLCSVVGQGGNGYTFGSGTRLTVV.

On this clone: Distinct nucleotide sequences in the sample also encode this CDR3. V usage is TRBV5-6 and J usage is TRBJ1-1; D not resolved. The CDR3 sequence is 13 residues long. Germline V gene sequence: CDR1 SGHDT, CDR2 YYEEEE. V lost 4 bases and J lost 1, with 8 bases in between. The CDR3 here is CASSRRQNTEAFF. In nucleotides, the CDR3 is TGTGCCAGCAGCCGGAGACAGAACACTGAAGCTTTCTTT.

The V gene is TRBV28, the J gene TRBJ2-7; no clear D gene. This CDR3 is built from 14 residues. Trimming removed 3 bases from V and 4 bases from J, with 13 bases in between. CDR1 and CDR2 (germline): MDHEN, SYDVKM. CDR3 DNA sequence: TGTGCCAGCAGTTTCGCTGGGTTTCTTTACGAGCAGTACTTC. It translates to CASSFAGFLYEQYF.

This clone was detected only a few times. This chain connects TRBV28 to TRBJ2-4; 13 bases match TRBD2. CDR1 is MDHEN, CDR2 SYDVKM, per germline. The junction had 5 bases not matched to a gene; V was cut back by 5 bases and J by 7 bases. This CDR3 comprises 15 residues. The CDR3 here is CASSPTTSGRNIQYF. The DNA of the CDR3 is TGTGCCAGCAGTCCCACGACTAGCGGGAGGAACATTCAGTACTTC.

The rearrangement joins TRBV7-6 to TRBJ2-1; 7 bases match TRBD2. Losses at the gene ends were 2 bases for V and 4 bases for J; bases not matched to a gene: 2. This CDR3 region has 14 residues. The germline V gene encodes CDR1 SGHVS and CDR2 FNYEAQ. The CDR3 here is CASSLSGDYNEQFF. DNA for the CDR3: TGTGCCAGCAGCTTAAGCGGGGATTACAATGAGCAGTTCTTC.

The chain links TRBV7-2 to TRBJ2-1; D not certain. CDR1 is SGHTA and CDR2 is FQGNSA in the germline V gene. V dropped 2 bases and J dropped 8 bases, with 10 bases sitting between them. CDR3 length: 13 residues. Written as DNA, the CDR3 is TGTGCCAGCAGCTTAACACCGGCCGATGAGCAGTTCTTC. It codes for CASSLTPADEQFF.

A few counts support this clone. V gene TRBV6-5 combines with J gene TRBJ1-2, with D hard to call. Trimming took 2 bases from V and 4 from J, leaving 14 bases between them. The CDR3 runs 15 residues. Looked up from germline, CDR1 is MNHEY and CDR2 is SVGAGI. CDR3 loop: CASSYLLGGSYGYTF. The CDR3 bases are TGTGCCAGCAGTTACCTCCTAGGAGGGAGCTATGGCTACACCTTC.